Each of the 29 T cell receptor beta chains below was sequenced from the same sample in a study of beta chain features in type 1 diabetes. Expressed TCRB transcripts were sequenced, since all the RNA that had been isolated was reverse transcribed. Assay used: immunoSEQ multiplex PCR; TCRdb lists only in-frame clones, some missing. The sample has 80,000 to 90,000 clones; around 32% are singletons. The sample taken for sequencing was stem cell memory CD4+ T cells from blood. These receptors originate from a woman between 18 and 29 years old in good health.

This clone came up a few times. The chain has TRBV7-6 and TRBJ2-5; D ambiguous. There are 13 residues in the CDR3. Deletions cut 3 bases from V and 4 bases from J, with 9 bases between. Germline CDR1 reads SGHVS; CDR2 reads FNYEAQ. The CDR3 spells CASSFNRGETQYF. DNA for the CDR3: TGTGCCAGCAGCTTTAATCGAGGAGAGACCCAGTACTTC.

This clone was counted between two and nine times. The CDR3 sequence is CASSGLAGGSYEQYF. CDR3 nucleotides: TGTGCCAGCAGTGGGCTAGCGGGGGGCTCCTACGAGCAGTACTTC. V is TRBV2 and J is TRBJ2-7, with 11 positions matching TRBD2. Trimming took 4 bases from V and 0 from J; bases not matched to a gene: 2. Germline V lookup: CDR1 SNHLY, CDR2 FYNNEI. The CDR3 length is 15 residues.

This clone turned up a few times. The DNA for the CDR3 is TGTGCCTGGAGGCGGACAGGGGACTCCTACGAGCAGTACTTC. It encodes CAWRRTGDSYEQYF. This rearrangement joins TRBV30 to TRBJ2-7, with TRBD1 identical over 9 bases. The CDR3 contains 14 residues. Germline assignment: CDR1 GTSNPN and CDR2 SVGIG (reference sequence). Unmatched junction bases numbered 3, after V lost 3 bases and J lost 0 bases.

This clone came up once. The rearrangement links TRBV11-3 to TRBJ2-1, with 7 bases lining up with TRBD2. The CDR3 consists of 14 residues. Germline CDR1 is SGHNT and CDR2 is YENEEA. Trimming removed 5 bases from V and 7 bases from J; junction bases left unmatched: 8. CDR3 sequence reads: CASSVGGSSNEQFF. The CDR3 DNA sequence: TGTGCCAGCAGCGTGGGCGGGAGTTCTAATGAGCAGTTCTTC.

The rearrangement links TRBV18 to TRBJ1-1; D is unclear. Deletions cut 4 bases from V and 0 bases from J, with 9 bases between. From germline, CDR1 is KGHSH and CDR2 LQKENI. CDR3 length equals 14 residues. This CDR3 is CASSLDFMNTEAFF. The CDR3 region has the DNA TGTGCCAGCTCACTTGACTTCATGAACACTGAAGCTTTCTTT. The whole variable domain, filled in from reference TRBV18 and TRBJ1-1, reads NAGVMQNPRHLVRRRGQEARLRCSPMKGHSHVYWYRQLPEEGLKFMVYLQKENIIDESGMPKERFSAEFPKEGPSILRIQQVVRGDSAAYFCASSLDFMNTEAFFGQGTRLTVV.

This clone was detected only a few times. J is TRBJ1-6 and V is TRBV25-1; 8 nucleotides align to TRBD1. Germline V CDR1 and CDR2: MGHDK, SYGVNS. CDR3 length equals 16 residues. V was clipped by 1 base and J by 9 bases; unmatched bases: 8. CDR3 sequence: CASSESTGGYGSPLHF. In DNA form, the CDR3 reads TGTGCCAGCAGTGAATCCACAGGGGGATATGGTTCACCCCTCCACTTT.

This clone was counted between two and nine times. The V gene is TRBV28, the J gene TRBJ2-7, with no clear D. V lost 8 bases and J lost 8, with 13 bases in between. The germline gives CDR1 MDHEN, CDR2 SYDVKM. The CDR3 sequence is 11 residues long. The CDR3 region is CASGPVLQQYF. For the CDR3, the DNA is TGTGCCAGCGGGCCCGTCCTTCAGCAGTACTTC.

This chain connects TRBV7-2 to TRBJ1-2; possibly TRBD1 for D (6 bases). Germline CDR1 and CDR2: SGHTA and FQGNSA. The CDR3 runs 14 residues. V was pared by 5 bases and J by 6 bases, with 16 bases between. CDR3 bases: TGTGCCAGCAGCCGATCCCGGACAGCCGATGGCTACACCTTC. Translation gives CASSRSRTADGYTF.

CDR3 in DNA: TGCGCCAGCAGCTTGGATCCAGGATTCTCCTACGAGCAGTACTTC. Residues: CASSLDPGFSYEQYF. V gene TRBV5-1 combines with J gene TRBJ2-7; no definite D call. Trimming cost V 0 bases and J 0 bases, with 10 bases left between them. The CDR3 length is 15 residues. Per germline, CDR1 SGHRS and CDR2 YFSETQ.

The V call is TRBV30, the J call TRBJ2-6, with 8 positions matching TRBD1. CDR3 size: 15 residues. The germline gives CDR1 GTSNPN, CDR2 SVGIG (reference sequence). The J segment lost 0 bases and the V segment lost 8 bases, leaving 6 bases of the junction unmatched. In DNA, the CDR3 is TGTGCCCTAGGGACAGGAAGCTCTGGGGCCAACGTCCTGACTTTC. Residues: CALGTGSSGANVLTF.

The rearrangement joins TRBV10-2 to TRBJ1-2, with TRBD1 matching over 7 bases. There are 14 residues in the CDR3. Trimming removed 7 bases from V and 0 bases from J; junction bases left unmatched: 5. Germline assignment: CDR1 WSHSY and CDR2 SAAADI. The CDR3: CASTRDRTNYGYTF. CDR3 coding DNA: TGCGCCAGCACGCGGGACAGAACTAACTATGGCTACACCTTC.

The rearrangement uses TRBV5-5 and TRBJ1-5, with 10 bases matching TRBD1. Germline values: CDR1 SGHKS, CDR2 YYEKEE (reference sequence). Unmatched junction bases numbered 13, after V lost 2 bases and J lost 5 bases. The CDR3 sequence is 18 residues long. The DNA of the CDR3 is TGTGCCAGCAGCTTTCAACTTACGGCCGGGACAGGGGATCAGCCCCAGCATTTT. The encoded protein is CASSFQLTAGTGDQPQHF. Full variable domain (remainder filled in from reference TRBV5-5 and TRBJ1-5): DAGVTQSPTHLIKTRGQQVTLRCSPISGHKSVSWYQQVLGQGPQFIFQYYEKEERGRGNFPDRFSARQFPNYSSELNVNALLLGDSALYLCASSFQLTAGTGDQPQHFGDGTRLSIL.

This clone was picked up many times. The chain uses TRBV7-9 and TRBJ1-1; D is ambiguous. Trimming shortened V by 5 bases and J by 7 bases, and 8 bases separated the two germline ends. Germline loops: CDR1 SEHNR, CDR2 FQNEAQ (reference sequence). The CDR3 totals 11 residues. CDR3 amino acids: CASSLRSEAFF. The CDR3 region has the DNA TGTGCCAGCAGCCTACGGAGTGAAGCTTTCTTT.

This chain links TRBV19 with TRBJ2-7; D is perhaps TRBD2 (6 bases). This CDR3 comprises 14 residues. The V and J ends lost 7 bases and 5 bases respectively, with 18 bases between them. Germline lookup yields CDR1 LNHDA and CDR2 SQIVND (reference sequence). In DNA, the CDR3 is TGTGCCAGTACCCCACGCGGTAGCGGTAACGAGCAGTACTTC. Translated: CASTPRGSGNEQYF.

This clone showed up just a few times. This chain uses TRBV28 with TRBJ2-1, with unresolved D. The CDR3 contains 12 residues. Trimming pared 7 bases from V and 4 bases from J, leaving 8 bases between. The germline CDR1 and CDR2 sequences are MDHEN and SYDVKM. Written as DNA, the CDR3 is TGTGCCAGCACACTTCGATACAATGAGCAGTTCTTC. Encoded protein: CASTLRYNEQFF.

The sample holds a few counts of this clone. The V gene is TRBV5-1, the J gene TRBJ2-3; perhaps TRBD1 as D (5 bases). The CDR3 length is 13 residues. Germline V gene sequence: CDR1 SGHRS, CDR2 YFSETQ. V shed 4 bases and J shed 1 base, with 7 bases lying between them. CDR3 sequence reads: CASSIQGTDTQYF. As DNA, the CDR3 is TGCGCCAGCAGCATACAGGGCACAGATACGCAGTATTTT.

V usage is TRBV11-2 and J usage is TRBJ2-1; TRBD1 agrees at 12 bases. V shed 1 base and J 13 bases; nucleotides not matched to a gene: 11. The CDR3 has 16 residues. Germline V lookup: CDR1 SGHAT, CDR2 FQNNGV. In DNA, the CDR3 is TGTGCCAGCAGCTTAGTTCCGGGACAGGGGGCGGGAGCTCAGTTCTTC. It is translated as CASSLVPGQGAGAQFF. Drawing the rest from reference TRBV11-2 and TRBJ2-1, the complete variable domain is EAGVAQSPRYKIIEKRQSVAFWCNPISGHATLYWYQQILGQGPKLLIQFQNNGVVDDSQLPKDRFSAERLKGVDSTLKIQPAKLEDSAVYLCASSLVPGQGAGAQFFGPGTRLTVL.

This clone has a handful of counts. This chain connects TRBV29-1 to TRBJ1-1; tentative D call: TRBD1 (6 bases). V lost 4 bases and J lost 11, with 17 bases in between. CDR1 is SQVTM, CDR2 ANQGSEA, per germline. CDR3 length equals 12 residues. The CDR3 here is CSVVTGILSAFF. The CDR3 bases are TGCAGCGTTGTTACAGGGATCTTGTCTGCTTTCTTT.

J is TRBJ1-2 and V is TRBV7-9; weak D call: TRBD1 (5 bases). Germline V lookup: CDR1 SEHNR, CDR2 FQNEAQ (reference sequence). Trimming pared 3 bases from V and 7 bases from J, leaving 9 bases between. The CDR3 is made up of 12 amino acids. In DNA, the CDR3 is TGTGCCAGCAGCTTTGGACAAATTGGCTACACCTTC. Protein: CASSFGQIGYTF.

This clone was counted only a few times. This chain joins TRBV19 and TRBJ1-2, with 7 bases aligning to TRBD1. Per germline, CDR1 LNHDA and CDR2 SQIVND (reference sequence). V shed 7 bases and J 3 bases; nucleotides not matched to a gene: 5. The CDR3 length is 13 residues. The CDR3 bases are TGTGCCAGTACGAGGGGGCCGGACTATGGCTACACCTTC. Amino acids: CASTRGPDYGYTF.

V usage is TRBV15 and J usage is TRBJ1-2; maybe TRBD1 (6 bases). Germline V gene data show CDR1 as LNHNV and CDR2 as YYDKDF (reference sequence). CDR3 length equals 15 residues. Trimming cost V 2 bases and J 4 bases, with 14 bases left between them. The chain's CDR3 is CATSRSKQGGYGYTF. As DNA, the CDR3 is TGTGCCACCAGCAGATCTAAACAGGGTGGCTATGGCTACACCTTC.

This clone was recorded a few times. The chain recombines TRBV9 with TRBJ2-2, with a weak D call TRBD2 (5 bases). Trimming pared 4 bases from V and 4 bases from J, leaving 11 bases between. The CDR3 loop spans 14 amino acids. In germline, CDR1 is SGDLS, CDR2 YYNGEE. The CDR3 here is CASSTHGSTGELFF. In DNA, the CDR3 is TGTGCCAGCAGCACACATGGGAGCACCGGGGAGCTGTTTTTT.

The chain carries TRBV10-3 and TRBJ1-1; D is possibly TRBD1 (5 bases). The CDR3 is 16 amino acids. CDR1 and CDR2 from the germline V gene are ENHRY and SYGVKD. V shed 3 bases and J shed 0 bases, with 14 bases lying between them. Here the CDR3 DNA reads TGTGCCATCAGTGACTTAAGACAGACCTTGAACACTGAAGCTTTCTTT. Its translation: CAISDLRQTLNTEAFF.

The chain links TRBV5-1 to TRBJ2-2, with 11 nucleotides matching TRBD1. The CDR3 loop spans 17 amino acids. With 0 bases clipped from V and 0 bases from J, the junction kept 1 base outside the gene matches. From germline, CDR1 is SGHRS and CDR2 YFSETQ. In DNA form, the CDR3 reads TGCGCCAGCAGCTTGGAGGGACAGGGGGCGAACACCGGGGAGCTGTTTTTT. It specifies CASSLEGQGANTGELFF.

This chain uses TRBV18 with TRBJ1-1, with D unresolved. CDR1 and CDR2 from the germline V gene are KGHSH and LQKENI. The CDR3 sequence is 16 residues long. The V gene lost 3 bases and the J gene lost 0 bases, with 14 bases spanning the gap. CDR3 in DNA: TGTGCCAGCTCACCTTACGGGAGTAGGGTGAACACTGAAGCTTTCTTT. It encodes CASSPYGSRVNTEAFF.

In this sample, this clone turned up a few times. The chain links TRBV29-1 to TRBJ1-5; 7 bases agree with TRBD1. The V and J ends lost 5 bases and 3 bases, in that order; junction bases with no gene match: 7. Germline assignment: CDR1 SQVTM and CDR2 ANQGSEA. This CDR3 comprises 14 residues. This chain's CDR3 is CSVTGTDPNQPQHF. CDR3 bases: TGCAGCGTTACCGGGACAGACCCCAATCAGCCCCAGCATTTT. The full variable domain, with the rest looked up from reference TRBV29-1 and TRBJ1-5, is SAVISQKPSRDICQRGTSLTIQCQVDSQVTMMFWYRQQPGQSLTLIATANQGSEATYESGFVIDKFPISRPNLTFSTLTVSNMSPEDSSIYLCSVTGTDPNQPQHFGDGTRLSIL.

V usage is TRBV4-1 and J usage is TRBJ2-1; TRBD2 aligns across 10 bases. Germline CDR1 and CDR2: MGHRA and YSYEKL. The CDR3 sequence is 16 residues long. With V trimmed by 1 base and J by 6 bases, 6 bases remained unmatched. The DNA of the CDR3 is TGCGCCAGCAGCCAAGGACAGCGGGGGGGCTTCAATGAGCAGTTCTTC. Residues: CASSQGQRGGFNEQFF.

J is TRBJ1-5 and V is TRBV11-2; tentatively, D is TRBD1 (6 bases). The CDR3 spans 13 residues. Germline assignment: CDR1 SGHAT and CDR2 FQNNGV. The V end lost 4 bases, the J end lost 5 bases, and 9 bases lay between the germline ends. In DNA, the CDR3 is TGTGCCAGCAGCTCCAGGGGAGATCAGCCCCAGCATTTT. Amino acid sequence: CASSSRGDQPQHF.

This chain uses TRBV5-1 with TRBJ2-2; 8 nucleotides agree with TRBD2. This CDR3 contains 15 residues. Germline V gene data show CDR1 as SGHRS and CDR2 as YFSETQ. The ends lost 9 bases at V and 0 bases at J; junction bases unmatched: 7. Here the CDR3 reads CATQERGPNTGELFF. CDR3 DNA: TGCGCCACCCAGGAGCGGGGGCCGAACACCGGGGAGCTGTTTTTT. Full variable domain (rest looked up from reference TRBV5-1 and TRBJ2-2): KAGVTQTPRYLIKTRGQQVTLSCSPISGHRSVSWYQQTPGQGLQFLFEYFSETQRNKGNFPGRFSGRQFSNSRSEMNVSTLELGDSALYLCATQERGPNTGELFFGEGSRLTVL.